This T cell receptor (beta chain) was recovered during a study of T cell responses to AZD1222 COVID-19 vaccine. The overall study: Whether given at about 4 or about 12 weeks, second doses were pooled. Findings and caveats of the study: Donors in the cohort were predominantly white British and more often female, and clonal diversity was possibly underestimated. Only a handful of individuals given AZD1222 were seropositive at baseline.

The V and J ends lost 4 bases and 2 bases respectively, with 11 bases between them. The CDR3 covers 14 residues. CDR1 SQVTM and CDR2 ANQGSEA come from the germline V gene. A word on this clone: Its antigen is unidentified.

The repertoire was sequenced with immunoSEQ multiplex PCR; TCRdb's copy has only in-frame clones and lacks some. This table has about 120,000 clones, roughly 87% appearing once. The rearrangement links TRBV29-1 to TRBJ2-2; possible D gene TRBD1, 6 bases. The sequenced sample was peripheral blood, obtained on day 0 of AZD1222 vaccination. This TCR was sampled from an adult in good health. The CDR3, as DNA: TGCAGCGTTGGCTGGGACACAAACACCGGGGAGCTGTTTTTT. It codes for CSVGWDTNTGELFF.